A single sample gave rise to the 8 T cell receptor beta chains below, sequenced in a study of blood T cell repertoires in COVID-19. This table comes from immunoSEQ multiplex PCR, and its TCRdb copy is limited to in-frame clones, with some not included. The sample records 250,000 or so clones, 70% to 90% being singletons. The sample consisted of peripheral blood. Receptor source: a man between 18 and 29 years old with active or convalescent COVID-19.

Written as DNA, the CDR3 is TGTGCCAGCAGCTTCGACCCAGGTCCCCAAGAGACCCAGTACTTC. The encoded protein is CASSFDPGPQETQYF. The chain has TRBV7-9 and TRBJ2-5; no clear D gene. Per germline, CDR1 SEHNR and CDR2 FQNEAQ (reference sequence). Trimming pared 3 bases from V and 1 base from J, leaving 12 bases between. CDR3 size: 15 residues.

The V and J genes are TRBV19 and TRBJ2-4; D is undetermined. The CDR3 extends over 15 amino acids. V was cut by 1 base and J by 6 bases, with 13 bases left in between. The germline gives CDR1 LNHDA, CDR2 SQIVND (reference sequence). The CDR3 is CASSIGDSIRNIQYF. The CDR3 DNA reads TGTGCCAGTAGTATAGGTGATAGCATCCGAAACATTCAGTACTTC.

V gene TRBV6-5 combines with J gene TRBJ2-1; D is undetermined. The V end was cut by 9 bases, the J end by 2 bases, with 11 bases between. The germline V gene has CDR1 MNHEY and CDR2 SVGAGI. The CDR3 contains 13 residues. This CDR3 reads CASRGPAYNEQFF. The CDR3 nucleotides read TGTGCCAGTAGAGGCCCAGCCTACAATGAGCAGTTCTTC.

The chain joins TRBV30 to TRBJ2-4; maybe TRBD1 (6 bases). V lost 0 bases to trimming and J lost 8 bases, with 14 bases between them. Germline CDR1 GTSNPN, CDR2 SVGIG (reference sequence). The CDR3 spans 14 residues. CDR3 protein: CAWSVLGGWDIQYF. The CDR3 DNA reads TGTGCCTGGAGTGTACTTGGGGGCTGGGACATTCAGTACTTC.

The CDR3, as DNA: TGTGCCAGCAGCTTGAGGACGGAGGTCTTGGAGACCCAGTACTTC. It codes for CASSLRTEVLETQYF. The rearrangement links TRBV5-5 to TRBJ2-5, with a possible D match to TRBD2 (5 bases). The V gene lost 1 base and the J gene lost 5 bases, with 15 bases spanning the gap. The CDR3 runs 15 residues. Germline CDR1 and CDR2: SGHKS and YYEKEE (reference sequence).

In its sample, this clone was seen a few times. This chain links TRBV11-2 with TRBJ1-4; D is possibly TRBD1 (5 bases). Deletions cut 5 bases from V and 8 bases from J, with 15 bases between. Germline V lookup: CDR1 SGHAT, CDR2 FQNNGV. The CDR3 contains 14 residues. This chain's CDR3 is CASSPLWGVEKLFF. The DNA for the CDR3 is TGTGCCAGCAGCCCCCTCTGGGGGGTAGAAAAACTGTTTTTT.

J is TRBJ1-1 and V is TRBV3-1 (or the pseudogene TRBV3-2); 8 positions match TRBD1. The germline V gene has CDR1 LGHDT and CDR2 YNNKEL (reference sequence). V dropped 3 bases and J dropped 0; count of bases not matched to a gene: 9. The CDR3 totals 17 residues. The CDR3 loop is CASSQIDRGLMNTEAFF. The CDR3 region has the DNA TGTGCCAGCAGCCAGATCGACAGGGGCCTCATGAACACTGAAGCTTTCTTT.

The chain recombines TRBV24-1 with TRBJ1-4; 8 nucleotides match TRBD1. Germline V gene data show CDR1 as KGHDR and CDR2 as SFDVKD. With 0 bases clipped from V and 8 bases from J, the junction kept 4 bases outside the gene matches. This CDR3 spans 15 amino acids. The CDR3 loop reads CATSDLQGAGEKLFF. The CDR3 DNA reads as TGTGCCACCAGTGATTTGCAGGGGGCTGGGGAAAAACTGTTTTTT.